A single sample is the source of the 2 T cell receptor beta chains below, sequenced in a study of shared clonotypes between healthy human individuals. Using immunoSEQ multiplex PCR, the repertoire was profiled, and TCRdb retains in-frame clones only, with some absent. Here the sample spans roughly 1.5 million clones, roughly 98% being singletons. The material sequenced was naive CD4+ T cells sorted from blood. Regarding subset: CD45RA+ positively selected. These receptors came from a man younger than 40 in good health.

V usage is TRBV4-1 and J usage is TRBJ1-3; 8 bases are a match to TRBD1. Germline lookup yields CDR1 MGHRA and CDR2 YSYEKL. The V and J ends lost 1 base and 16 bases, in that order; junction bases with no gene match: 9. This CDR3 is 13 amino acids long. CDR3 bases: TGCGCCAGCAGCCAAGCAGGACAGGGAGTTACTTATTTT. It yields the protein CASSQAGQGVTYF.

The chain uses TRBV9 and TRBJ2-6; D might be TRBD1 or TRBD2, each matching 5 bases. This CDR3 contains 18 residues. Per the germline V gene, CDR1 is SGDLS and CDR2 is YYNGEE. Trimming left V 3 bases short and J 0 bases short, with 16 bases between. CDR3 sequence reads: CASSGSPGPPSGANVLTF. CDR3 bases: TGTGCCAGCAGCGGGTCACCGGGACCGCCCTCTGGGGCCAACGTCCTGACTTTC.